This T cell receptor (beta chain) was observed in a study of cytomegalovirus exposure and HLA in healthy donors. At the level of the study: Falling in the Caucasian-associated ancestry cluster were 65% to 90% of some 400 genotyped donors. Findings and limits, study-wide: Certain indistinguishable V segments, among them TRBV6-2 and TRBV6-3, were excluded. Association with HLA alleles at 0.05 false discovery rate was found for 16,951 TCR beta sequences in a later analysis. Among donors in an Asian-associated ancestry cluster, a later analysis reportedly found fewer N-insertions than the approximately 700-donor mean.

V was clipped by 0 bases and J by 5 bases, with 3 bases between them. Germline CDR1 reads LNHDA; CDR2 reads SQIVND (reference sequence). The CDR3 covers 12 residues. PCR primers comprised 60 Vbeta and 13 Jbeta primers. Measured with immunoSEQ multiplex PCR; TCRdb has only the in-frame clones, and not every one. The sample includes under 150,000 clones, 82% of them seen just once. This clone turned up a few times. Its antigen is undetermined. The receptor was isolated from a male donor in good health and CMV-seronegative. V usage is TRBV19 and J usage is TRBJ2-3; D gene uncertain. The sample taken for sequencing was PBMCs. The CDR3 loop is CASSIDRDTQYF. The CDR3 DNA reads as TGTGCCAGTAGTATAGACAGAGATACGCAGTATTTT.